This T cell receptor beta chain was retrieved from a study of T cell responses to AZD1222 COVID-19 vaccine. Here immunoSEQ multiplex PCR was the method, and the copy in TCRdb shows in-frame clones only, minus some. The data contain approximately 64,000 clones, 84% of them singletons. J lost 3 bases, V lost 5 bases, and 9 bases had no gene match. The CDR3 consists of 15 residues. The germline V gene encodes CDR1 LNHDA and CDR2 SQIVND (reference sequence). A remark on this clone: Its cognate antigen is unknown.

Regarding the study as a whole: Baseline seropositives among AZD1222 recipients totaled only five or six.

The TCR was taken from an adult in good health. Sequenced material: peripheral blood, taken on day 0 of AZD1222 vaccination. The chain carries TRBV19 and TRBJ2-7, with 8 bases fitting TRBD1. The CDR3 bases are TGTGCCAGTAGTCCGCGGACAGGGTTTGGCTACGAGCAGTACTTC. Protein product: CASSPRTGFGYEQYF.